What follows are 22 T cell receptor beta chains derived from one specimen sequenced in a study of T cells in Graves' hyperthyroidism and ophthalmopathy. Amplification targeted TCR beta CDR3 regions from RNA transcripts. First-round RT-PCR with HTBI primers amplified the TCR CDR3 region. TCRdb re-called the multiplex PCR reads with MiXCR, one entry per CDR3 protein. This table holds over 350,000 distinct CDR3 sequences, over 11% found once. Specimen: blood. These receptors all come from a man in his fifties with Graves' ophthalmopathy.

This clonotype was observed a few times. The chain joins TRBV20-1 to TRBJ2-7; a weak D match, TRBD2 (5 bases). Germline V lookup: CDR1 DFQATT, CDR2 SNEGSKA (reference sequence). V dropped 3 bases and J dropped 3 bases, with 6 bases sitting between them. The length of the CDR3 is 11 residues. CDR3 sequence reads: CSARRDYEQYF. Written as DNA, the CDR3 is TGCAGTGCTAGGAGGGACTACGAGCAGTACTTC.

There are many counts of this clonotype. The chain has TRBV12-3 or TRBV12-4 and TRBJ1-2; possibly TRBD1 for D (6 bases). The CDR3 runs 13 residues. Trimming removed 5 bases from V and 2 bases from J, with 9 bases in between. In nucleotides, the CDR3 is TGTGCCAGCAGTACAGGGTCAAACTATGGCTACACCTTC. This translates into CASSTGSNYGYTF.

This clonotype was detected only a few times. This chain joins TRBV5-1 and TRBJ2-1; 9 positions match TRBD1. The germline CDR1 and CDR2 sequences are SGHRS and YFSETQ. The J segment lost 12 bases and the V segment lost 4 bases, leaving 14 bases of the junction unmatched. This CDR3 region has 15 residues. CDR3 bases: TGCGCCAGCAGCCAAGGACAGGGGCTTTTCTTTTTGCAGTTCTTC. Its translation: CASSQGQGLFFLQFF.

The rearrangement uses TRBV6-5 and TRBJ1-6; 7 bases are shared with TRBD1. The junction had 10 bases not matched to a gene; V was cut back by 2 bases and J by 6 bases. From germline, CDR1 is MNHEY and CDR2 SVGAGI. The CDR3 is 17 residues long. The CDR3 protein is CASSYAGQAGGNSPLHF. CDR3 coding DNA: TGTGCCAGCAGTTACGCCGGACAGGCAGGTGGTAATTCACCCCTCCACTTT.

Many counts were recorded for this clonotype. The rearrangement uses TRBV2 and TRBJ2-2, with 8 bases fitting TRBD2. Germline V CDR1 and CDR2: SNHLY, FYNNEI. The length of the CDR3 is 14 residues. V shed 7 bases, J shed 7 bases, and the junction held 8 bases outside the gene matches. The CDR3 DNA reads as TGTGCCAGCAATGGAGCGGGAGTTGGCGGGGAGCTGTTTTTT. Translated, it gives CASNGAGVGGELFF.

Many counts were recorded for this clonotype. V and J are TRBV2 and TRBJ2-1; maybe TRBD2 (6 bases). The CDR3 runs to 15 residues. Looked up from germline, CDR1 is SNHLY and CDR2 is FYNNEI. With 2 bases removed from V and 6 bases from J, the gap between germline ends came to 14 bases. The DNA for the CDR3 is TGTGCCAGCAGTGAATTTGGACTATCGGGCAATGAGCAGTTCTTC. Encoded protein: CASSEFGLSGNEQFF.

This clonotype was observed many times. The chain joins TRBV5-1 to TRBJ2-3; maybe TRBD1 (5 bases). The V end was cut by 0 bases, the J end by 1 base, with 9 bases between. The CDR3 is made up of 15 amino acids. Germline V gene data show CDR1 as SGHRS and CDR2 as YFSETQ. As DNA, the CDR3 is TGCGCCAGCAGCTTGGGAGACAGAGGCACAGATACGCAGTATTTT. It yields the protein CASSLGDRGTDTQYF.

This chain uses TRBV9 with TRBJ1-5, with a weak D call TRBD1 (5 bases). Germline loops: CDR1 SGDLS, CDR2 YYNGEE. The CDR3 runs 13 residues. V dropped 0 bases and J dropped 7 bases, with 8 bases sitting between them. The CDR3 DNA is TGTGCCAGCAGCGTAGTCGGGGACCAGCCCCAGCATTTT. Translated: CASSVVGDQPQHF.

The CDR3 reads CASSRGDSAWEQYF. Here the CDR3 DNA reads TGTGCCAGCAGCCGGGGGGACAGTGCTTGGGAGCAGTACTTC. This rearrangement joins TRBV3-1 to TRBJ2-7, with D possibly matching TRBD1 (7 bases). The CDR3 consists of 14 residues. Germline V lookup: CDR1 LGHDT, CDR2 YNNKEL (reference sequence). The V gene lost 4 bases and the J gene lost 7 bases, with 17 bases spanning the gap.

The sample holds many counts of this clonotype. The chain uses TRBV3-1 and TRBJ2-1; 7 bases are shared with TRBD2. The germline gives CDR1 LGHDT, CDR2 YNNKEL (reference sequence). CDR3 length: 16 residues. V was clipped by 0 bases and J by 5 bases; unmatched bases: 7. As DNA, the CDR3 is TGTGCCAGCAGCCAAGACGCACTAGCGAAAGACAATGAGCAGTTCTTC. It translates to CASSQDALAKDNEQFF.

This chain connects TRBV2 to TRBJ2-1; 9 bases agree with TRBD1. This CDR3 has 14 residues. Germline V gives CDR1 SNHLY, CDR2 FYNNEI. Trimming removed 5 bases from V and 9 bases from J; junction bases left unmatched: 8. The CDR3 here is CASSRDREFSEQFF. In nucleotides, the CDR3 is TGTGCCAGCAGTCGGGACAGGGAATTTAGTGAGCAGTTCTTC. Looking up the rest from reference TRBV2 and TRBJ2-1 gives the full variable domain: EPEVTQTPSHQVTQMGQEVILRCVPISNHLYFYWYRQILGQKVEFLVSFYNNEISEKSEIFDDQFSVERPDGSNFTLKIRSTKLEDSAMYFCASSRDREFSEQFFGPGTRLTVL.

This clonotype was counted many times. This chain joins TRBV18 and TRBJ1-2; D uncertain. The CDR3 totals 15 residues. Per germline, CDR1 KGHSH and CDR2 LQKENI. V was shortened by 5 bases and J by 0 bases, with 13 bases between the two germline ends. In DNA form, the CDR3 reads TGTGCCAGCTCAATCCTCACAGAAGCTAACTATGGCTACACCTTC. This sequence encodes CASSILTEANYGYTF.

This clonotype came up many times. Its ends do not fully match the called genes, so a read error is possible. Here the CDR3 reads CASSLGGTHNEQFF. The CDR3 DNA reads TGTGCTAGCAGCTTAGGCGGGACCCACAATGAGCAGTTCTTC. The chain links TRBV7-7 to TRBJ2-1; D possibly corresponds to TRBD2 (6 bases). The length of the CDR3 is 14 residues. Per the germline V gene, CDR1 is SSHAT and CDR2 is FNYEAQ (reference sequence).

This clonotype was seen a few times. A much more abundant neighbour one base away suggests this may be a read error. The J gene is TRBJ1-1, the V gene TRBV7-6; D remains unclear. CDR3 length: 14 residues. Per germline, CDR1 SGHVS and CDR2 FNYEAQ. The ends were cut back, 5 bases at V and 6 bases at J, with 16 bases in the middle. For the CDR3, the DNA is TGTGCCAGCAGCCTACTCCGGGTGGGCGCTGAAGCTTTCTTT. Protein product: CASSLLRVGAEAFF.

This clonotype was picked up many times. The chain combines TRBV3-1 with TRBJ1-1, with no clear D. Per germline, CDR1 LGHDT and CDR2 YNNKEL (reference sequence). The CDR3 has 15 residues. Trimming cost V 0 bases and J 3 bases, with 11 bases left between them. The CDR3 here is CASSQDRGRYTEAFF. In DNA form, the CDR3 reads TGTGCCAGCAGCCAAGATCGAGGGAGATACACTGAAGCTTTCTTT.

This clonotype was seen a few times. CDR3 region: CASTWGRIFQETQYF. CDR3 sequence (DNA): TGTGCCAGCACCTGGGGACGGATCTTTCAAGAGACCCAGTACTTC. The chain uses TRBV6-2 or TRBV6-3 and TRBJ2-5; D is tentatively TRBD1 or TRBD2 (5 bases each). In germline, CDR1 is MNHEY, CDR2 SVGEGT. With 7 bases removed from V and 2 bases from J, the gap between germline ends came to 17 bases. This CDR3 region has 15 residues.

This clonotype was seen repeatedly, ten times or more. The genes are TRBV2 and TRBJ2-1; the match to TRBD1 covers 7 bases. This CDR3 has 15 amino acids. CDR1 and CDR2 (germline): SNHLY, FYNNEI. The V and J ends lost 7 bases and 2 bases, in that order; junction bases with no gene match: 8. The CDR3 coding sequence is TGTGCCAGCACCACAGGGGACAGAGCCTACAATGAGCAGTTCTTC. This translates into CASTTGDRAYNEQFF.

In the case of this clonotype: A much larger clone sits a single nucleotide away, making a read error possible. J is TRBJ2-5 and V is TRBV29-1; D possibly corresponds to TRBD1 (5 bases). V gave up 3 bases and J gave up 0 bases, with 11 bases separating them. The germline CDR1 and CDR2 sequences are SQVTM and ANQGSEA. The CDR3 is 14 amino acids. The chain's CDR3 is CSVEDKAHQETQYF. The CDR3 coding sequence is TGCAGCGTTGAGGACAAGGCCCACCAAGAGACCCAGTACTTC.

J is TRBJ2-5 and V is TRBV2, with 9 bases fitting TRBD1. Germline V gene sequence: CDR1 SNHLY, CDR2 FYNNEI. With V trimmed by 5 bases and J by 5 bases, 3 bases remained unmatched. The CDR3 is 13 amino acids. DNA for the CDR3: TGTGCCAGCAGTTACGGGACAGGGGAGACCCAGTACTTC. Protein product: CASSYGTGETQYF.

This clonotype was seen at least ten times. The CDR3 region is CASSLGQANTEAFF. CDR3 DNA: TGTGCCAGCAGCCTAGGACAGGCGAACACTGAAGCTTTCTTT. This chain links TRBV3-1 with TRBJ1-1; 7 bases fit TRBD1. J gave up 1 base and V 4 bases, and 3 bases lay outside the gene matches. Germline V gives CDR1 LGHDT, CDR2 YNNKEL (reference sequence). The CDR3 is 14 amino acids.

V usage is TRBV2 and J usage is TRBJ1-2; no clear D. The CDR3 sequence is 12 residues long. In germline, CDR1 is SNHLY, CDR2 FYNNEI. Trimming removed 5 bases from V and 5 bases from J, with 9 bases in between. The CDR3 is CASSYSLYGYTF. In nucleotides, the CDR3 is TGTGCCAGCAGTTACAGTCTTTATGGCTACACCTTC.

This clonotype was counted only a few times. The J gene is TRBJ2-1, the V gene TRBV24-1, with 8 bases lining up with TRBD2. After removal of 3 bases from V and 2 bases from J, the junction contained 5 bases not matched to a gene. CDR3 length equals 16 residues. CDR1 is KGHDR and CDR2 is SFDVKD in the germline V gene. CDR3 sequence reads: CATSDAGTRTYNEQFF. CDR3 DNA sequence: TGTGCCACCAGTGATGCCGGGACTAGGACCTACAATGAGCAGTTCTTC.